This entry concerns a single TCR beta chain. TCRdb's copy holds only in-frame clones and misses some; the assay was immunoSEQ multiplex PCR. The top ten hold 11% of the sample, which has roughly 77,000 clones, 85% to 95% seen once. This entry is derived from a study of OX40 agonist ivuxolimab in advanced cancers. The V gene end was trimmed by 3 bases and the J gene end by 6 bases; junction bases not matched to a gene: 3. The CDR3 is 14 amino acids. Germline V gene lookup returns CDR1 MNHEY and CDR2 SVGAGI. The sequence was obtained from an adult with an advanced solid tumor such as melanoma, head and neck, liver or kidney cancer. The chain recombines TRBV6-5 with TRBJ2-3; TRBD1 matches at 10 bases. The material was CD4+ or CD8+ T cells sorted from blood, obtained in a trial of the OX40 agonist ivuxolimab. This CDR3 reads CASSYGQGGDTQYF. The CDR3 bases are TGTGCCAGCAGTTATGGACAGGGGGGGGATACGCAGTATTTT.